The T cell receptor (beta chain) under discussion was sequenced for a study of immune evolution from preneoplasia to lung adenocarcinoma. Whole-study results and caveats: From normal lung to invasive adenocarcinoma, top clone frequencies appeared to decrease.

The data were produced by immunoSEQ multiplex PCR, yet TCRdb's version contains in-frame clones alone and is incomplete. The sample lists about 4,300 clones; about nine tenths were seen once. CDR1 is KGHSH and CDR2 is LQKENI in the germline V gene. Trimming cost V 3 bases and J 0 bases, with 14 bases left between them. The CDR3 is 16 amino acids. H&E slides confirmed each diagnosis, reviewed by two pathologists independently. In regard to this clone: Its antigen is as yet unknown.

Sequencing used FFPE lung adenocarcinoma in situ tissue. The chain joins TRBV18 to TRBJ2-5; no definite D call. This receptor was identified in a person aged 60-80 years with lung adenocarcinoma. The CDR3 reads CASSPLIGQYQETQYF. CDR3 sequence (DNA): TGTGCCAGCTCACCCCTAATAGGGCAGTACCAAGAGACCCAGTACTTC.